Detailed here is one T cell receptor beta chain. The data were produced by immunoSEQ multiplex PCR, yet TCRdb's version contains in-frame clones alone and is incomplete. The table has 150,000 to 200,000 clones, nearly 90% seen once. The entry originates in a study of blood T cell repertoires in COVID-19. Participants, about 18 to 90 years old, spanned fewer than 25 US areas. Cohorts were based on clinical histories the participants reported. Germline CDR1 is MDHEN and CDR2 is SYDVKM. The CDR3 consists of 16 residues. V shed 4 bases, J shed 8 bases, and the junction held 14 bases outside the gene matches.

The chain is built from TRBV28 and TRBJ1-2; 9 nucleotides agree with TRBD1. The sequence derives from a woman in her thirties or forties with acute COVID-19. Sequenced: PBMCs or T cells enriched from blood (not recorded which). This chain's CDR3 is CASSSVFLGQGPGYTF. The CDR3 nucleotides are TGTGCCAGCAGTTCTGTCTTCCTCGGACAGGGGCCGGGCTACACCTTC.